This T cell receptor beta chain stems from a study of blood T cell repertoires in COVID-19. Turning to the study itself: The United States, Italy and Spain supplied acute and convalescent COVID-19 samples.

There are a few counts of this clone. Data came from immunoSEQ multiplex PCR; TCRdb stores just in-frame clones and leaves some out. The sample lists 90,000 to 120,000 clones, over 80% occurring once. The CDR3 loop spans 16 amino acids. The V end lost 0 bases, the J end lost 7 bases, and 13 bases lay between the germline ends. From germline, CDR1 is MNHEY and CDR2 SVGEGT. The source material was peripheral blood. This sequence was found in an older woman with acute or convalescent COVID-19. This chain links TRBV6-2 or TRBV6-3 with TRBJ1-6; maybe TRBD1 (6 bases). Here the CDR3 DNA reads TGTGCCAGCAGTTACTCGACCGGGACAAGAAATTCACCCCTCCACTTT. Its protein is CASSYSTGTRNSPLHF.